The rows below give T cell receptor beta chains drawn from one sample of a study of T-cell memory formation after mild COVID-19. TCRdb reanalysed the 5' RACE reads using MiXCR and keeps one entry per CDR3 protein. In the table there are roughly 280,000 distinct CDR3 sequences, around 16% of which are singletons. Sequenced: PBMCs or a T cell subset sorted from them (not recorded which). Every receptor here comes from a man between 18 and 35 years old who had mild COVID-19 (a few samples of this study predate the infection). Cell type and time point are not known. Both conserved end residues are part of each CDR3. Fields, in order: CDR3 length, J gene, D gene, V gene, clone size, CDR3 DNA, CDR3 protein. D genes are given only for firm matches. A clone size is listed for some rows: how often the clone was seen (once, few, many), or a class if it is expanded.

length: 17; J: TRBJ1-4; D: NA; V: TRBV4-2; size: few; DNA: TGTGCCAGCAGCCAAGCCGGGATGGGGGCAACTAATGAAAAACTGTTTTTT; CDR3: CASSQAGMGATNEKLFF
length: 12; J: TRBJ2-1; D: NA; V: TRBV2; size: NA; DNA: TGTGCCAGCAGTGACAAGTGGGATGAGCAGTTCTTC; CDR3: CASSDKWDEQFF
length: 12; J: TRBJ1-6; D: TRBD1; V: TRBV28; size: NA; DNA: TGTGCCACTGGGACAGGGGGATCACCCCTCCACTTT; CDR3: CATGTGGSPLHF
length: 17; J: TRBJ2-1; D: NA; V: TRBV28; size: NA; DNA: TGTGCCAGCAGTCCCCTGGGTGGGGACTTCTTGATGGATGAGCAGTTCTTC; CDR3: CASSPLGGDFLMDEQFF
length: 16; J: TRBJ2-1; D: NA; V: TRBV11-2; size: few; DNA: TGTGCCAGCAGCCTCAACCCTGACTCCCGATACAATGAGCAGTTCTTC; CDR3: CASSLNPDSRYNEQFF
length: 12; J: TRBJ2-3; D: NA; V: TRBV10-3; size: few; DNA: TGTGCCGTCGCAGGGGTCACAGATACGCAGTATTTT; CDR3: CAVAGVTDTQYF
length: 16; J: TRBJ2-3; D: NA; V: TRBV5-1; size: NA; DNA: TGCGCCAGCAGCGGGGGGGCTAGCGGAAACACAGATACGCAGTATTTT; CDR3: CASSGGASGNTDTQYF
length: 12; J: TRBJ1-2; D: NA; V: TRBV5-5; size: NA; DNA: TGTGCCAGCAGCTTGGGGGTACGCGGCTACACCTTC; CDR3: CASSLGVRGYTF
length: 16; J: TRBJ2-1; D: TRBD2; V: TRBV7-3; size: NA; DNA: TGTGCCAGCAGCTTAGGATCTAGCGGGGGGAACAATGAGCAGTTCTTC; CDR3: CASSLGSSGGNNEQFF
length: 16; J: TRBJ2-3; D: TRBD2; V: TRBV10-3; size: NA; DNA: TGTGCCATCAGAGGTGTGGCGGGGGGGGGCACAGATACGCAGTATTTT; CDR3: CAIRGVAGGGTDTQYF
length: 14; J: TRBJ2-1; D: TRBD2; V: TRBV6-5; size: few; DNA: TGTGCCAGCAGTTACACTAGCGGGGGTCAAGAGCAGTTCTTC; CDR3: CASSYTSGGQEQFF
length: 16; J: TRBJ2-4; D: TRBD1; V: TRBV11-2; size: NA; DNA: TGTGCCAGCAGCCTCCGACAGGGCCTAGCCAAAAACATTCAGTACTTC; CDR3: CASSLRQGLAKNIQYF
length: 14; J: TRBJ1-2; D: NA; V: TRBV29-1; size: NA; DNA: TGCAGCGTTGTTGGGGGGGACTTTAACTATGGCTACACCTTC; CDR3: CSVVGGDFNYGYTF
length: 15; J: TRBJ2-5; D: TRBD2; V: TRBV4-1; size: few; DNA: TGCGCCAGCAGCCAGTGGTGGACTAGCGGAGAGACCCAGTACTTC; CDR3: CASSQWWTSGETQYF